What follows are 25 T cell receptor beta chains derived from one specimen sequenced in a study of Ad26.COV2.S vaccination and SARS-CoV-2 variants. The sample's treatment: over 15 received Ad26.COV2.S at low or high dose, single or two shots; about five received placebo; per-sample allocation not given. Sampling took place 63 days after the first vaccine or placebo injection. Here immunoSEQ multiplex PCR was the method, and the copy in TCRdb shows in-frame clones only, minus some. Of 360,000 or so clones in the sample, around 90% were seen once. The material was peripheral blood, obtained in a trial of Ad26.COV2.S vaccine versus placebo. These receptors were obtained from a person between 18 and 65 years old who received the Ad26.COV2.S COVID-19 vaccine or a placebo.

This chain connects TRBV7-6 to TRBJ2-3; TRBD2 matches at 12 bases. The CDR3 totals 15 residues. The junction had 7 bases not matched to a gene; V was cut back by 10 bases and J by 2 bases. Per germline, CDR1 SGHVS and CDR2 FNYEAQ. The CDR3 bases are TGTGCCACCTTACTAGCGGGGGGATCCACAGATACGCAGTATTTT. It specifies CATLLAGGSTDTQYF.

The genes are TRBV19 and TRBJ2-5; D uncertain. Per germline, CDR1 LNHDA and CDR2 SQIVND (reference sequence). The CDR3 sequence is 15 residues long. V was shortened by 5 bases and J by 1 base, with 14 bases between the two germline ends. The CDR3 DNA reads TGTGCCAGTAGTCCTTATGGACCGGGCCAAGAGACCCAGTACTTC. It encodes CASSPYGPGQETQYF. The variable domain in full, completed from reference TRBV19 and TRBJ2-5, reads DGGITQSPKYLFRKEGQNVTLSCEQNLNHDAMYWYRQDPGQGLRLIYYSQIVNDFQKGDIAEGYSVSREKKESFPLTVTSAQKNPTAFYLCASSPYGPGQETQYFGPGTRLLVL.

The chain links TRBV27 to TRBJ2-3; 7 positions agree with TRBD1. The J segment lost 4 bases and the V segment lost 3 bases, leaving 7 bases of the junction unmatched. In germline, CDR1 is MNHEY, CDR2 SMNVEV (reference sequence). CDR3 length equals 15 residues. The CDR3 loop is CASSLPGQSADTQYF. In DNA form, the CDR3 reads TGTGCCAGCAGTTTGCCGGGACAGAGCGCAGATACGCAGTATTTT.

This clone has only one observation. Here the CDR3 reads CASSLGARALGEKLFF. The CDR3 DNA sequence: TGTGCCAGCAGCTTGGGAGCCAGAGCCTTGGGAGAAAAACTGTTTTTT. V is TRBV5-6 and J is TRBJ1-4; the D is unclear. Germline V gene lookup returns CDR1 SGHDT and CDR2 YYEEEE. The ends were cut back, 0 bases at V and 8 bases at J, with 17 bases in the middle. The length of the CDR3 is 16 residues.

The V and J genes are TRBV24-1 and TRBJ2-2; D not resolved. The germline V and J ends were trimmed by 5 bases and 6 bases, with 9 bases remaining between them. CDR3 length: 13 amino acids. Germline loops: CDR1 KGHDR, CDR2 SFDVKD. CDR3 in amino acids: CATSAPSSGELFF. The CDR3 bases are TGTGCCACCAGTGCCCCGAGTTCCGGGGAGCTGTTTTTT.

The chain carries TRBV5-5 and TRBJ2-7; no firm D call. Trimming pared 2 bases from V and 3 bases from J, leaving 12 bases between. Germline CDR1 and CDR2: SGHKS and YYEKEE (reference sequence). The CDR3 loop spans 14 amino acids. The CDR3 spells CASSFQSLHYEQYF. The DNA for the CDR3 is TGTGCCAGCAGCTTCCAGAGTTTGCACTACGAGCAGTACTTC.

As DNA, the CDR3 is TGTGCCAGTACCATAAACGGACAGCCCCAGAGTACGCAGTATTTT. As protein: CASTINGQPQSTQYF. The rearrangement uses TRBV9 and TRBJ2-3, with D possibly being TRBD1 (6 bases). V was clipped by 8 bases and J by 8 bases, with 24 bases between them. This CDR3 is 15 amino acids long. Germline assignment: CDR1 SGDLS and CDR2 YYNGEE.

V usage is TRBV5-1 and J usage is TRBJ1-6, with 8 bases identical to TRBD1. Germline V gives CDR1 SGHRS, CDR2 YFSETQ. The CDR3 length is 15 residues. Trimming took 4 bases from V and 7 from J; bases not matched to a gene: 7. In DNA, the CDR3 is TGCGCCAGCAGCCCCCGGACAGGGTTAAATTCACCCCTCCACTTT. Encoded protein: CASSPRTGLNSPLHF.

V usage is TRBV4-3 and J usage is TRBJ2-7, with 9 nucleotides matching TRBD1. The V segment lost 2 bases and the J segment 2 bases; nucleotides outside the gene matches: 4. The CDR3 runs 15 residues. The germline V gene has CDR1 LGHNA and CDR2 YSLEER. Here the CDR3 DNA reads TGCGCCAGCAGCCAATTTTACAGGGGGCCCTACGAGCAGTACTTC. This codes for CASSQFYRGPYEQYF.

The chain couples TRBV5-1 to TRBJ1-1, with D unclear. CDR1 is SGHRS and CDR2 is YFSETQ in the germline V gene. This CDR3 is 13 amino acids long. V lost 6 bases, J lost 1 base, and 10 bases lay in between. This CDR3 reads CASTDLGNTEAFF. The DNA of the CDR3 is TGCGCCAGCACAGATTTGGGGAACACTGAAGCTTTCTTT.

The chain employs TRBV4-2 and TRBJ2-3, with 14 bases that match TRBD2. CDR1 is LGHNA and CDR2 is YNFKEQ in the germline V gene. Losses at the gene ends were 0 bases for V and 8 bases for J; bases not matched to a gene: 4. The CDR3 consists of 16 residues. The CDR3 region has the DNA TGTGCCAGCAGCCAAGATGGGACTAGCGGGGGTGGTACGCAGTATTTT. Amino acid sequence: CASSQDGTSGGGTQYF.

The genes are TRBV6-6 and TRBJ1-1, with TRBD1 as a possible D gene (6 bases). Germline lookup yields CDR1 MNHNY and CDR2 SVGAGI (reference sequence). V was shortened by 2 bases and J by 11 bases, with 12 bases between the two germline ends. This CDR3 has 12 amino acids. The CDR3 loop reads CASSYVGQQAFF. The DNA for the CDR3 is TGTGCCAGCAGTTACGTGGGACAACAGGCTTTCTTT.

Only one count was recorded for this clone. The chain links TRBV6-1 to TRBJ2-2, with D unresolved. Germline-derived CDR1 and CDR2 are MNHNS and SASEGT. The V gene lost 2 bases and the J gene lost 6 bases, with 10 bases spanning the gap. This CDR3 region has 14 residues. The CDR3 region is CASSESISPGELFF. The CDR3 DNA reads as TGTGCCAGCAGTGAAAGTATTAGCCCCGGGGAGCTGTTTTTT.

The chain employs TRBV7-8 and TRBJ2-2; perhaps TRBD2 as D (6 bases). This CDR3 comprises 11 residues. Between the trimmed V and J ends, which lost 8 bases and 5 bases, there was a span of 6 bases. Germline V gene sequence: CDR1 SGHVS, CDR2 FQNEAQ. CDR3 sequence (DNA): TGTGCCAGCGGGGGGACCGGGGAGCTGTTTTTT. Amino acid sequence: CASGGTGELFF.

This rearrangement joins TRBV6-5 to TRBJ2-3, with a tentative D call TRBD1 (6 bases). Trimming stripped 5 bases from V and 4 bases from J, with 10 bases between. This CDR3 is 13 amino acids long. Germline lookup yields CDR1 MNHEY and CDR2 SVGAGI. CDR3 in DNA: TGTGCCAGCAGTCCCGGGACACCAGATACGCAGTATTTT. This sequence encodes CASSPGTPDTQYF.

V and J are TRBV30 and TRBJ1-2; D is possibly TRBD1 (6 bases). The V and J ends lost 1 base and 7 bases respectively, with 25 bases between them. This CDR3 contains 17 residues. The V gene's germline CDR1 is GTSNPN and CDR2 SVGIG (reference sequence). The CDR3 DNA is TGTGCCTGGAGTGCACCACAGATGGACAGATTCATAGGTGGCTACACCTTC. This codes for CAWSAPQMDRFIGGYTF.

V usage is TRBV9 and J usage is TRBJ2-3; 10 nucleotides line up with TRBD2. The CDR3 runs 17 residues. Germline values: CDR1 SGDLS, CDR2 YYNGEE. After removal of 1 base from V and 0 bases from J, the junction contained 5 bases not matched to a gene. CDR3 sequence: CASSVPSGGSSTDTQYF. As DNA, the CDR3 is TGTGCCAGCAGCGTACCTAGCGGGGGATCTAGCACAGATACGCAGTATTTT.

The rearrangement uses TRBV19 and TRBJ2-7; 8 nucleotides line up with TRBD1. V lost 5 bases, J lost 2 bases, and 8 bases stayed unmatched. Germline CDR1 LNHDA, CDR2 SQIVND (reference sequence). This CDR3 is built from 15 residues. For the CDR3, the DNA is TGTGCCAGTAGTGTAAGCGGACAGGGACCCTACGAGCAGTACTTC. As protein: CASSVSGQGPYEQYF.

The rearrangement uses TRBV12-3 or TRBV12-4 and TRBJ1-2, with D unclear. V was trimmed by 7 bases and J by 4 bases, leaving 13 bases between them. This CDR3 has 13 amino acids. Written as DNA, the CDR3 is TGTGCCAGCACCTTGGGAGGGATCTATGGCTACACCTTC. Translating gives CASTLGGIYGYTF.

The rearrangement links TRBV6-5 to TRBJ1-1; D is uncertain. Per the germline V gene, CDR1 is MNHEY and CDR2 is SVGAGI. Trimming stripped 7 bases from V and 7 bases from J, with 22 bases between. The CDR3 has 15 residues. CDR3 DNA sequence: TGTGCCAGCATAGGGTTAGGGTCCGCATGGGGTGAAGCTTTCTTT. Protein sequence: CASIGLGSAWGEAFF.

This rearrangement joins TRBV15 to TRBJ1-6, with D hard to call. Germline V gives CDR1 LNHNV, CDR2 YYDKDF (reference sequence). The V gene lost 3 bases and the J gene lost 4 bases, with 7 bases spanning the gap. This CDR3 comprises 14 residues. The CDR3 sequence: CATSSGGYNSPLHF. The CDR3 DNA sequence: TGTGCCACCAGCAGCGGCGGATATAATTCACCCCTCCACTTT. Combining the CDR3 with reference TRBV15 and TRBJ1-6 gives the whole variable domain DAMVIQNPRYQVTQFGKPVTLSCSQTLNHNVMYWYQQKSSQAPKLLFHYYDKDFNNEADTPDNFQSRRPNTSFCFLDIRSPGLGDTAMYLCATSSGGYNSPLHFGNGTRLTVT.

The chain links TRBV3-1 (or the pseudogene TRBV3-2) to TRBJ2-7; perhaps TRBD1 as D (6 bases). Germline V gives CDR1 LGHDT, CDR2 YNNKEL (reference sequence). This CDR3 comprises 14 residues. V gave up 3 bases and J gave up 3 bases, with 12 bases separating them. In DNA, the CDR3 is TGTGCCAGCAGCCACCCGACAGGATTCTACGAGCAGTACTTC. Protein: CASSHPTGFYEQYF.

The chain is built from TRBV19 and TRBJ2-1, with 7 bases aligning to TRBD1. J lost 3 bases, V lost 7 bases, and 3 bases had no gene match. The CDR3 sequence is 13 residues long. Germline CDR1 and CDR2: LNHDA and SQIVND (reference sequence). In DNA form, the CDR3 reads TGTGCCAGTAACAGGGGCAGCTACAATGAGCAGTTCTTC. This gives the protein CASNRGSYNEQFF. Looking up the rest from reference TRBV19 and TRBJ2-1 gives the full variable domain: DGGITQSPKYLFRKEGQNVTLSCEQNLNHDAMYWYRQDPGQGLRLIYYSQIVNDFQKGDIAEGYSVSREKKESFPLTVTSAQKNPTAFYLCASNRGSYNEQFFGPGTRLTVL.

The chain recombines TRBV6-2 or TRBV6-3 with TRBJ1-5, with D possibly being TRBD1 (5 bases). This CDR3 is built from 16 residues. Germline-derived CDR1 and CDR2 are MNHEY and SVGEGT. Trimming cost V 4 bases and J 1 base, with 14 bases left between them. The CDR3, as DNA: TGTGCCAGCAGTTGGGGGAGTGCGTGGAGCAATCAGCCCCAGCATTTT. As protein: CASSWGSAWSNQPQHF.

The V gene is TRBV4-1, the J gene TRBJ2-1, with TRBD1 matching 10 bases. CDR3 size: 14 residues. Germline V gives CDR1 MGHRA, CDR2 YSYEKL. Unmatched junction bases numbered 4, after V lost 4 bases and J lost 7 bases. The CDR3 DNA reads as TGCGCCAGCAGCCTCCGGGACAGGGGAAATGAGCAGTTCTTC. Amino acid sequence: CASSLRDRGNEQFF.